Presented here are 6 T cell receptor beta chains from one specimen sequenced in a study of CD8 T cells in ankylosing spondylitis. Study conclusions and caveats: Among TCR beta sequences, a motif of about 8 highly homologous variants appeared characteristic of ankylosing spondylitis blood.

Antigens for these TCRs are unknown. TCRdb passed the 5' RACE reads through MiXCR, listing each CDR3 protein once. The sample has around 770,000 distinct CDR3 sequences; about 10% are singletons. The sample taken for sequencing was blood, either unsorted or a sorted T cell fraction (not recorded which). These receptors were collected from a male donor with ankylosing spondylitis.

This clonotype was observed a handful of times. The CDR3 reads CASRSAGRNYGYTF. CDR3 nucleotides: TGTGCCAGCAGGAGCGCGGGACGCAACTATGGCTACACCTTC. This rearrangement joins TRBV6-1 to TRBJ1-2; tentatively, D is TRBD1 (5 bases). The CDR3 is made up of 14 amino acids. Germline CDR1 MNHNS, CDR2 SASEGT. V was pared by 6 bases and J by 2 bases, with 13 bases between.

The genes are TRBV6-1 and TRBJ1-6, with 11 positions matching TRBD1. The junction had 5 bases not matched to a gene; V was cut back by 7 bases and J by 3 bases. The CDR3 is 16 residues long. The V gene's germline CDR1 is MNHNS and CDR2 SASEGT. Here the CDR3 reads CASKGQGAIYNSPLHF. For the CDR3, the DNA is TGTGCCAGCAAAGGACAGGGGGCGATCTATAATTCACCCCTCCACTTT.

The chain recombines TRBV5-1 with TRBJ2-5; no definite D call. The germline CDR1 and CDR2 sequences are SGHRS and YFSETQ. This CDR3 has 13 amino acids. V lost 2 bases to trimming and J lost 4 bases, with 9 bases between them. CDR3 in DNA: TGCGCCAGCAGCTTAAATATCCGAGAGACCCAGTACTTC. It yields the protein CASSLNIRETQYF.

There are a few counts of this clonotype. The chain recombines TRBV12-3 or TRBV12-4 with TRBJ2-2; D might be TRBD2 (6 bases). V lost 2 bases to trimming and J lost 6 bases, with 13 bases between them. The CDR3 is made up of 15 amino acids. For the CDR3, the DNA is TGTGCCAGCAGTTTAACACTAGCTAGTGCCGGGGAGCTGTTTTTT. This translates into CASSLTLASAGELFF.

The CDR3 bases are TGCAGTGCTAGGCCGGGGACAGAAGTAGGGGAGCAGTACTTC. Its translation: CSARPGTEVGEQYF. The genes are TRBV20-1 and TRBJ2-7; 7 positions agree with TRBD1. CDR1 is DFQATT, CDR2 SNEGSKA, per germline (reference sequence). J was trimmed by 7 bases and V by 3 bases; bases with no gene match: 12. CDR3 length equals 14 residues.

This clonotype has only a few counts. The chain combines TRBV10-3 with TRBJ2-1, with 11 bases fitting TRBD2. Germline assignment: CDR1 ENHRY and CDR2 SYGVKD. The CDR3 covers 15 residues. With V trimmed by 6 bases and J by 6 bases, 7 bases remained unmatched. The CDR3 DNA reads as TGTGCCATCAGGGCTAGCGGGAGGCCGGGCAATGAGCAGTTCTTC. It codes for CAIRASGRPGNEQFF.